The TCR beta chain described here comes from a study of T cell therapy after organ transplantation. Overall study context: Patients received up to 6 T cell doses every 2 weeks. Short-term post-therapy blood was drawn 4 to 8 weeks after therapy ended.

The CDR3 is made up of 15 amino acids. Trimming pared 0 bases from V and 5 bases from J, leaving 11 bases between. Germline-derived CDR1 and CDR2 are LGHNA and YNFKEQ. TCRdb's table, derived via immunoSEQ multiplex PCR, lists solely in-frame clones and lacks some. The sample has 3,500 or so clones, 55% to 70% seen once. The time point: 4-8 weeks after completion of therapy. With regard to this clone: Its antigen is still unknown.

The TCR sequence derives from a human patient who had received a solid organ transplant and had CMV disease. Part of the T cell pool may stem from the graft donor. The chain has TRBV4-2 and TRBJ2-1; D possibly corresponds to TRBD2 (5 bases). Sequencing was performed on CD8+ T cells from blood, taken after autologous CMV-specific T cell therapy. The DNA for the CDR3 is TGTGCCAGCAGCCAAGATAGCCTAGCAGACAATGAGCAGTTCTTC. Amino acid sequence: CASSQDSLADNEQFF.